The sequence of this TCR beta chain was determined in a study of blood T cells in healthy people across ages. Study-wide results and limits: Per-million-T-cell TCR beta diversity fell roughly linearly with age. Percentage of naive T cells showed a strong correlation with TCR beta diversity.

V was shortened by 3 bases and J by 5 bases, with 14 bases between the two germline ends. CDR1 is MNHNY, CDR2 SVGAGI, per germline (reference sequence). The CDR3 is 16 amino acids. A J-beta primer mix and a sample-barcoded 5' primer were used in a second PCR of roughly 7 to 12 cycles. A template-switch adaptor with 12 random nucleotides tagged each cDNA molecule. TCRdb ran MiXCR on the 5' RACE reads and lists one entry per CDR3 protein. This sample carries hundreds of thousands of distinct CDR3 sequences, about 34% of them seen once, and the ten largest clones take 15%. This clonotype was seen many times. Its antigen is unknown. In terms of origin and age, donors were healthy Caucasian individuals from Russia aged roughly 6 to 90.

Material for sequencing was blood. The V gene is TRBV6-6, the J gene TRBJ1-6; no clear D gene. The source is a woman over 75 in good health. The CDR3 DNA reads TGTGCCAGCAGTTATTTTTCGGATTATAATAATTCACCCCTCCACTTT. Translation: CASSYFSDYNNSPLHF.